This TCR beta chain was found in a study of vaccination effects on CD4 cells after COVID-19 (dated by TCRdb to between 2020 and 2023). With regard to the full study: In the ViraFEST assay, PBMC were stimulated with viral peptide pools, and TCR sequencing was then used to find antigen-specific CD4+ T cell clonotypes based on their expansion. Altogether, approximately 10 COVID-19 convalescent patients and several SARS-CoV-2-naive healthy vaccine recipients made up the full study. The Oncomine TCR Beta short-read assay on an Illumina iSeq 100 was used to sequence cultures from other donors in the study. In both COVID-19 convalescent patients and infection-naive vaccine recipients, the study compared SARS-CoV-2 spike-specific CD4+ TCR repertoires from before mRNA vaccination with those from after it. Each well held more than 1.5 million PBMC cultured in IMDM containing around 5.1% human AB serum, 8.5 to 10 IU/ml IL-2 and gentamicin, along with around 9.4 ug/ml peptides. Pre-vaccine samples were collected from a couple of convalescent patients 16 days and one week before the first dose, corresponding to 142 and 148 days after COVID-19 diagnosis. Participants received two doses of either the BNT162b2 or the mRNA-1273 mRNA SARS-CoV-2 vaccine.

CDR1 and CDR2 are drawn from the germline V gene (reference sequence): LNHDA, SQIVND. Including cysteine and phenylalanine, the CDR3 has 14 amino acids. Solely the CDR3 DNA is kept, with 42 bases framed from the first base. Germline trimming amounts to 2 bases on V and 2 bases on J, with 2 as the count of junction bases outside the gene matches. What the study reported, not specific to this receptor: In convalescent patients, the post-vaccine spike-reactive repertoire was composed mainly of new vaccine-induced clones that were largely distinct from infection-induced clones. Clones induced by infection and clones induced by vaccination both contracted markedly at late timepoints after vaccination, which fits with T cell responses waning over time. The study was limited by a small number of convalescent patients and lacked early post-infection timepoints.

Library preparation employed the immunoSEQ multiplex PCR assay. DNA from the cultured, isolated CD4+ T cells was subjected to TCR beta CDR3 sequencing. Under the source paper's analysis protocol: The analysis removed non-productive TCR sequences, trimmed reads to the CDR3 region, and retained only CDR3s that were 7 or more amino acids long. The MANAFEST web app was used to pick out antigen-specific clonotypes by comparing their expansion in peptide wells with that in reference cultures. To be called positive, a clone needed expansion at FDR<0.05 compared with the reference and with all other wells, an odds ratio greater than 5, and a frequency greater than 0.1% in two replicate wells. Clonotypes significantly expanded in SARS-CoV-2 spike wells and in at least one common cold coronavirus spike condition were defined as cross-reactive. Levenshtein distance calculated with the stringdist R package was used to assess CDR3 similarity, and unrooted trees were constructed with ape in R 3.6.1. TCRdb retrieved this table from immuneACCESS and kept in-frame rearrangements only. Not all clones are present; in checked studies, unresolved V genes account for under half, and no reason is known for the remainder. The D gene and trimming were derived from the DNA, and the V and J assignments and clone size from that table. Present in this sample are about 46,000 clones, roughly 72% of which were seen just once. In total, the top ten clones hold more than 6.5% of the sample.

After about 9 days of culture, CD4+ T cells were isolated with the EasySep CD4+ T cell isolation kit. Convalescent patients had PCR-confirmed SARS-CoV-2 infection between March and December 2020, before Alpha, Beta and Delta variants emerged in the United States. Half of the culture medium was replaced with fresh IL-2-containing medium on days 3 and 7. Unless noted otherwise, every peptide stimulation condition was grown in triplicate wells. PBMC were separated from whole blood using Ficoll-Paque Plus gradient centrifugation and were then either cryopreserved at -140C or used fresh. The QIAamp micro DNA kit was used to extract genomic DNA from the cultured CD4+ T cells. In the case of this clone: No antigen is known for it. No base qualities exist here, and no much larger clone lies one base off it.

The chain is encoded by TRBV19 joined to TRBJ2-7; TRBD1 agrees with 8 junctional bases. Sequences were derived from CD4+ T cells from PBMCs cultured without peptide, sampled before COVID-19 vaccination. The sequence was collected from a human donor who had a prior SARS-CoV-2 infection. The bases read TGTGCCAGTAGTATAACGGACAGGGCCTACGAGCAGTACTTC. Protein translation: CASSITDRAYEQYF.